The clone carrying this TCR beta chain occurred many times. As yet, its antigen is unknown. The source of the sample is a study of regulatory T cells in long-lasting Graves disease. Across the whole study: For under 3 months, newly diagnosed Graves' patients had been taking antithyroid drugs.

With 0 bases clipped from V and 5 bases from J, the junction kept 10 bases outside the gene matches. This CDR3 is built from 18 residues. Germline assignment: CDR1 SGHRS and CDR2 YFSETQ. Time point in this sample: newly diagnosed GD, antithyroid drugs for less than 3 months. RNA isolated from PBMCs was used to make the TCR library. Building the TCR beta libraries relied on iRepertoire HTBI primers, and CDR3 regions underwent Arm-PCR. MiXCR, run by TCRdb on the multiplex PCR reads, gives a single entry per CDR3 protein. The sample holds 550,000 to 700,000 distinct CDR3 sequences, 16% seen once. General study results and limits: Persistent patients shared more public clonotypes (about 3,000) than newly diagnosed patients (approximately 960). Tissue studied was limited to peripheral blood, excluding thyroid tissue.

The same specimen was also included in a second study, on T cells in Graves' hyperthyroidism and ophthalmopathy. That work contributes: Stable hyperthyroidism and ophthalmopathy were separated using 13 V-J signatures.

This TCR was recovered from a man aged 18 to 29 with Graves disease. The chain recombines TRBV5-1 with TRBJ2-1; 11 bases agree with TRBD2. The sample was peripheral blood mononuclear cells (PBMCs), taken at new diagnosis, from a patient treated with antithyroid drugs. The CDR3 DNA sequence: TGCGCCAGCAGCTTGGCGTGGCTAGCGGGAGGCGTTGACAATGAGCAGTTCTTC. This sequence encodes CASSLAWLAGGVDNEQFF.